The 20 T cell receptor beta chains presented below share a single source sample, sequenced in a study of Graves' ophthalmopathy and Graves' hyperthyroidism (dated by TCRdb to 2017 to 2018). For sequencing, an Illumina HiSeq 2000 was employed. TCR beta CDR3 regions were amplified from RNA transcripts for repertoire sequencing. The first round was an RT-PCR using HTBI primers with the Qiagen OneStep RT-PCR kit, and this first round was followed by a second-round multiplex PCR, then size selection and purification. TCRdb handled the public reads itself, with Q25 trimming in fastp and clone calling in MiXCR, and kept productive beta chains. Each CDR3 protein appears once, grouped with its most common genes and DNA. This sample lists approximately 700,000 distinct CDR3 sequences; 35% to 50% were detected once. In total, the top ten clones hold more than 2.5% of the sample. Sequenced input: peripheral blood. The receptor source for this set is an adult man with Graves' ophthalmopathy.

The CDR3 spells CAISVHRGRETQYF. CDR3 coding DNA: TGTGCCATCAGTGTTCACAGGGGACGCGAGACCCAGTACTTC. The J gene is TRBJ2-5, the V gene TRBV10-3, with 7 bases lining up with TRBD1. This CDR3 comprises 14 residues. V gave up 4 bases and J gave up 5 bases; unmatched junction bases: 7. Germline assignment: CDR1 ENHRY and CDR2 SYGVKD.

This clonotype has ten or more counts. This chain joins TRBV7-2 and TRBJ2-3; 10 nucleotides line up with TRBD1. V was clipped by 5 bases and J by 4 bases; unmatched bases: 9. Germline values: CDR1 SGHTA, CDR2 FQGNSA. The CDR3 totals 16 residues. The CDR3 protein is CASSLIGQGGADTQYF. CDR3 nucleotide sequence: TGTGCCAGCAGCCTCATCGGACAGGGGGGCGCAGATACGCAGTATTTT.

This clonotype has a count of ten or more. The chain links TRBV19 to TRBJ1-4, with D possibly matching TRBD1 (5 bases). CDR1 is LNHDA and CDR2 is SQIVND in the germline V gene (reference sequence). The CDR3 has 14 amino acids. The V and J ends lost 5 bases and 8 bases respectively, with 15 bases between them. The CDR3 DNA follows: TGTGCCAGTAGTTGGGGGACGAACTACGAAAAACTGTTTTTT. Translating gives CASSWGTNYEKLFF.

This clonotype appeared many times. The gene calls are TRBV10-3 and TRBJ2-7; 7 nucleotides align to TRBD1. The V gene end was trimmed by 7 bases and the J gene end by 2 bases; junction bases not matched to a gene: 8. Germline V lookup: CDR1 ENHRY, CDR2 SYGVKD. The CDR3 extends over 14 amino acids. The CDR3 nucleotides read TGTGCCATCAAGAAGGGGGACAGTACCTACGAGCAGTACTTC. As protein: CAIKKGDSTYEQYF.

This clonotype has ten or more counts. J is TRBJ1-2 and V is TRBV9; D unclear. The CDR3 length is 15 residues. The V gene lost 3 bases and the J gene lost 4 bases, with 16 bases spanning the gap. CDR1 is SGDLS and CDR2 is YYNGEE in the germline V gene. CDR3 amino acids: CASSAMRVGSYGYTF. CDR3 coding DNA: TGTGCCAGCAGCGCGATGAGGGTTGGGAGCTATGGCTACACCTTC.

This clonotype was found once. A much larger clone is a single base away; this may be a read error. The rearrangement links TRBV7-9 to TRBJ2-7; no clear D. This CDR3 contains 12 residues. The V end was cut by 5 bases, the J end by 6 bases, with 11 bases between. The germline V gene encodes CDR1 SEHNR and CDR2 FQNEAQ (reference sequence). The CDR3 sequence: CASSLFDSEQYF. CDR3 nucleotides: TGTGCCAGCAGCCTTTTCGATAGCGAGCAGTACTTC.

This clonotype came up many times. V usage is TRBV2 and J usage is TRBJ2-7; possibly TRBD1 for D (6 bases). The CDR3 has 14 amino acids. Germline CDR1 reads SNHLY; CDR2 reads FYNNEI. Trimming left V 6 bases short and J 0 bases short, with 12 bases between. DNA for the CDR3: TGTGCCAGCAGCCCGGGACATCGCTCCTACGAGCAGTACTTC. As protein: CASSPGHRSYEQYF.

This clonotype was counted many times. The chain employs TRBV6-5 and TRBJ1-1; no clear D gene. Looked up from germline, CDR1 is MNHEY and CDR2 is SVGAGI. V lost 5 bases to trimming and J lost 10 bases, with 23 bases between them. CDR3 length: 15 residues. The CDR3 region is CASSVPPSVASVAFF. CDR3 DNA: TGTGCCAGCAGTGTCCCCCCCAGTGTTGCGTCGGTAGCTTTCTTT.

This chain links TRBV7-3 with TRBJ1-1; D not certain. CDR1 and CDR2 from the germline V gene are SGHTA and FQGTGA. The CDR3 consists of 14 residues. V lost 5 bases and J lost 3, with 13 bases in between. As DNA, the CDR3 is TGTGCCAGCAGCCAAGGCCCCAGGTACACTGAAGCTTTCTTT. Protein: CASSQGPRYTEAFF.

This clonotype has ten or more counts. The CDR3 is CASSFPRANTGELFF. The CDR3 nucleotides are TGTGCCAGCAGCTTCCCAAGGGCGAACACCGGGGAGCTGTTTTTT. The chain has TRBV7-9 and TRBJ2-2; D unclear. The CDR3 totals 15 residues. Trimming shortened V by 3 bases and J by 0 bases, and 8 bases separated the two germline ends. Germline V gene data show CDR1 as SEHNR and CDR2 as FQNEAQ (reference sequence).

This clonotype was detected many times. The chain is built from TRBV7-2 and TRBJ1-5, with D unclear. V shed 2 bases and J shed 5 bases, with 7 bases lying between them. In germline, CDR1 is SGHTA, CDR2 FQGNSA. CDR3 size: 13 residues. This CDR3 is CASSLLGDQPQHF. CDR3 coding DNA: TGTGCCAGCAGCTTATTGGGCGATCAGCCCCAGCATTTT.

This clonotype was counted at least ten times. The rearrangement joins TRBV10-3 to TRBJ2-5, with 8 bases fitting TRBD1. This CDR3 has 15 residues. Germline CDR1 and CDR2: ENHRY and SYGVKD. Germline trimming cut 3 bases from V and 2 bases from J; bases unmatched to any gene: 5. CDR3 sequence reads: CAISDPDRGQETQYF. As DNA, the CDR3 is TGTGCCATCAGTGATCCCGACAGGGGTCAAGAGACCCAGTACTTC.

A note on this clonotype: A much more abundant neighbour one base away suggests this may be a read error. The final CDR3 position lacks the conserved phenylalanine or tryptophan, pointing to a likely read error. In nucleotides, the CDR3 is TGCGCCAGCAGCTTGGACAGTACTAGCAATTCACCCCTCCACTTA. The encoded protein is CASSLDSTSNSPLHL. The rearrangement uses TRBV5-1 and TRBJ1-6; no firm D call. Trimming cost V 0 bases and J 7 bases, with 11 bases left between them. The CDR3 runs 15 residues. Germline CDR1 is SGHRS and CDR2 is YFSETQ.

This clonotype showed up just a few times. This rearrangement joins TRBV11-3 to TRBJ1-2; 8 bases fit TRBD1. Germline V gene data show CDR1 as SGHNT and CDR2 as YENEEA. J lost 4 bases, V lost 5 bases, and 6 bases had no gene match. The CDR3 extends over 14 amino acids. The CDR3 bases are TGTGCCAGCAGCATGGGGACAGGAGCCTATGGCTACACCTTC. Translating it yields CASSMGTGAYGYTF.

This clonotype was seen only a few times. CDR3 loop: CSVVGLAGGREQFF. The CDR3 DNA follows: TGCAGCGTTGTGGGACTAGCGGGAGGAAGAGAGCAGTTCTTC. The chain combines TRBV29-1 with TRBJ2-1; 15 bases match TRBD2. CDR3 length: 14 residues. V shed 4 bases and J 10 bases; nucleotides not matched to a gene: 5. Per the germline V gene, CDR1 is SQVTM and CDR2 is ANQGSEA.

The CDR3 nucleotides are TGTGCCAGCATGCTATCCCCTAGCGGGAGGGTAGATACGCAGTATTTT. It translates to CASMLSPSGRVDTQYF. The V gene is TRBV2, the J gene TRBJ2-3; TRBD2 agrees at 12 bases. CDR1 and CDR2 (germline): SNHLY, FYNNEI. V shed 7 bases, J shed 5 bases, and the junction held 10 bases outside the gene matches. There are 16 residues in the CDR3. The full variable domain, rest sourced from reference TRBV2 and TRBJ2-3, is EPEVTQTPSHQVTQMGQEVILRCVPISNHLYFYWYRQILGQKVEFLVSFYNNEISEKSEIFDDQFSVERPDGSNFTLKIRSTKLEDSAMYFCASMLSPSGRVDTQYFGPGTRLTVL.

The chain links TRBV7-2 to TRBJ1-4; 8 bases are shared with TRBD1. The CDR3 runs 15 residues. Germline values: CDR1 SGHTA, CDR2 FQGNSA. The trim removed 1 base at V and 7 bases at J, leaving 5 bases unmatched. The CDR3 spells CASSLGPDRGEKLFF. DNA of the CDR3: TGTGCCAGCAGCTTAGGGCCAGACAGGGGTGAAAAACTGTTTTTT.

This clonotype was picked up one time. V usage is TRBV19 and J usage is TRBJ2-2; D might be TRBD1 or TRBD2, each matching 6 bases. Between the trimmed V and J ends, which lost 11 bases and 8 bases, there was a span of 15 bases. CDR3 length equals 12 residues. Germline values: CDR1 LNHDA, CDR2 SQIVND (reference sequence). The CDR3 coding sequence is TGTGCCTGGAGTTGGGGGGCGGGGGAGCTGTTTTTT. This translates into CAWSWGAGELFF.

The rearrangement joins TRBV2 to TRBJ2-5; possibly TRBD2 for D (7 bases). CDR1 is SNHLY, CDR2 FYNNEI, per germline. V was pared by 6 bases and J by 4 bases, with 15 bases between. This CDR3 spans 14 amino acids. The CDR3 DNA reads TGTGCCAGCAGACGCCGGGGGGCAGGAGAGACCCAGTACTTC. Its protein is CASRRRGAGETQYF.

The V and J genes are TRBV29-1 and TRBJ2-5, with TRBD2 matching over 7 bases. The germline gives CDR1 SQVTM, CDR2 ANQGSEA. The CDR3 covers 13 residues. V lost 4 bases to trimming and J lost 2 bases; unmatched junction nucleotides: 4. The CDR3 region is CSVAQGGQETQYF. The CDR3 DNA is TGCAGCGTTGCTCAGGGAGGGCAAGAGACCCAGTACTTC.